Following are 16 T cell receptor beta chains from one sample sequenced in a study of cytomegalovirus exposure and HLA in healthy donors. The primer mix had 60 Vbeta and 13 Jbeta primers. The data were produced by immunoSEQ multiplex PCR, yet TCRdb's version contains in-frame clones alone and is incomplete. This table lists 150,000 or so clones. The specimen sequenced was PBMCs. These receptor sequences come from a woman aged 55-70 years in good health and CMV-seronegative.

This chain uses TRBV2 with TRBJ2-1, with 15 nucleotides matching TRBD2. This CDR3 has 15 amino acids. Germline V CDR1 and CDR2: SNHLY, FYNNEI. Germline trimming cut 1 base from V and 8 bases from J; bases unmatched to any gene: 0. CDR3 DNA: TGTGCCAGCAGTGAAGGGACTAGCGGGAGGGATGAGCAGTTCTTC. Translating gives CASSEGTSGRDEQFF.

The V gene is TRBV7-2, the J gene TRBJ1-6, with 8 bases aligning to TRBD1. Germline CDR1 and CDR2: SGHTA and FQGNSA. V was pared by 4 bases and J by 11 bases, with 7 bases of the junction left unmatched. The CDR3 loop spans 14 amino acids. The CDR3 bases are TGTGCCAGCAGCTACGGGACAGGAGTTCCACCCCTCCACTTT. It is translated as CASSYGTGVPPLHF.

The chain employs TRBV6-1 and TRBJ2-3; D not resolved. CDR3 length: 12 amino acids. Germline V lookup: CDR1 MNHNS, CDR2 SASEGT. V was shortened by 2 bases and J by 7 bases, with 7 bases between the two germline ends. In DNA form, the CDR3 reads TGTGCCAGCAGTGAATCCAGGAATACGCAGTATTTT. Protein: CASSESRNTQYF.

The gene calls are TRBV10-3 and TRBJ2-2; D perhaps matches TRBD1 (6 bases). The CDR3 loop spans 15 amino acids. The V gene lost 4 bases and the J gene lost 7 bases, with 16 bases spanning the gap. The germline V gene encodes CDR1 ENHRY and CDR2 SYGVKD. The CDR3 coding sequence is TGTGCCATCAGTGGAAAGGACAGTTCTAACGGGGAGCTGTTTTTT. It is translated as CAISGKDSSNGELFF.

The chain has TRBV2 and TRBJ2-5, with 13 nucleotides matching TRBD2. There are 16 residues in the CDR3. In germline, CDR1 is SNHLY, CDR2 FYNNEI. Here the CDR3 reads CARGGLAGVGSETQYF. CDR3 DNA sequence: TGTGCGCGCGGAGGACTAGCGGGAGTCGGGTCAGAGACCCAGTACTTC.

The chain combines TRBV28 with TRBJ2-7; D is uncertain. Per the germline V gene, CDR1 is MDHEN and CDR2 is SYDVKM. This CDR3 has 12 residues. The V end was cut by 7 bases, the J end by 3 bases, with 10 bases between. The CDR3 here is CASTLNSYEQYF. Here the CDR3 DNA reads TGTGCCAGCACCCTGAACAGCTACGAGCAGTACTTC.

V usage is TRBV5-1 and J usage is TRBJ2-1; TRBD2 agrees at 10 bases. The CDR3 totals 15 residues. The trim removed 4 bases at V and 10 bases at J, leaving 11 bases unmatched. CDR1 and CDR2 from the germline V gene are SGHRS and YFSETQ. The CDR3 sequence: CASSLSGTSVLEQFF. DNA of the CDR3: TGCGCCAGCAGCCTCTCCGGGACTAGCGTCCTGGAGCAGTTCTTC.

CDR3 in amino acids: CASSPPPGLAGAAEQYF. CDR3 coding DNA: TGTGCCAGTAGTCCTCCCCCCGGACTAGCGGGAGCGGCCGAGCAGTACTTC. The rearrangement links TRBV19 to TRBJ2-7, with TRBD2 matching 13 bases. Germline V gene data show CDR1 as LNHDA and CDR2 as SQIVND (reference sequence). The CDR3 is 17 residues long. Trimming cost V 5 bases and J 6 bases; bases outside gene matches: 13.

The gene calls are TRBV2 and TRBJ1-2, with D unclear. The V end was cut by 7 bases, the J end by 9 bases, with 15 bases between. CDR3 length equals 12 residues. Germline lookup yields CDR1 SNHLY and CDR2 FYNNEI. This CDR3 reads CASTRGEPRYTF. In DNA, the CDR3 is TGTGCCAGCACCCGCGGAGAGCCCCGCTACACCTTC.

The gene calls are TRBV2 and TRBJ1-6; maybe TRBD1 (5 bases). V lost 6 bases, J lost 9 bases, and 9 bases lay in between. The V gene's germline CDR1 is SNHLY and CDR2 FYNNEI. The CDR3 covers 12 residues. The CDR3 DNA reads as TGTGCCAGCAGGGACATGTCTTCACCCCTCCACTTT. Its translation: CASRDMSSPLHF. The full variable domain, in which reference TRBV2 and TRBJ1-6 provide the parts outside the CDR3, is EPEVTQTPSHQVTQMGQEVILRCVPISNHLYFYWYRQILGQKVEFLVSFYNNEISEKSEIFDDQFSVERPDGSNFTLKIRSTKLEDSAMYFCASRDMSSPLHFGNGTRLTVT.

The rearrangement links TRBV6-5 to TRBJ2-7, with 10 bases lining up with TRBD1. The CDR3 spans 14 residues. Germline V gene data show CDR1 as MNHEY and CDR2 as SVGAGI. V lost 6 bases, J lost 2 bases, and 4 bases stayed unmatched. The CDR3 DNA reads as TGTGCCAGCAGCCGAGGACAGGGGGCCTACGAGCAGTACTTC. This translates into CASSRGQGAYEQYF.

Comment on this clone: The same CDR3 arises from other DNA sequences in this sample as well. The chain joins TRBV7-2 to TRBJ2-7; no clear D gene. The germline V and J ends were trimmed by 1 base and 3 bases, with 7 bases remaining between them. Germline CDR1 reads SGHTA; CDR2 reads FQGNSA. The CDR3 length is 13 residues. CDR3 residues: CASSLGRDYEQYF. The CDR3 region has the DNA TGTGCCAGCAGCTTAGGAAGAGACTACGAGCAGTACTTC.

This chain connects TRBV5-1 to TRBJ1-3; TRBD1 is a possible D gene (6 bases). Per germline, CDR1 SGHRS and CDR2 YFSETQ. V was clipped by 0 bases and J by 0 bases, with 10 bases between them. The CDR3 consists of 16 residues. In DNA form, the CDR3 reads TGCGCCAGCAGCTTGGAGGGACAAACCTCTGGAAACACCATATATTTT. It specifies CASSLEGQTSGNTIYF.

V gene TRBV7-2 combines with J gene TRBJ1-6, with 7 nucleotides matching TRBD1. The CDR3 runs to 15 residues. J lost 9 bases, V lost 2 bases, and 7 bases had no gene match. The germline V gene has CDR1 SGHTA and CDR2 FQGNSA. The CDR3 DNA reads TGTGCCAGCAGCTTACGTGAGGGGGCAGGTTCACCCCTCCACTTT. This translates into CASSLREGAGSPLHF.

This rearrangement joins TRBV6-5 to TRBJ2-5; possibly TRBD2 for D (6 bases). The J call may be mistaken, given a closer DNA end match to TRBJ2-7. The CDR3 has 12 residues. CDR1 is MNHEY and CDR2 is SVGAGI in the germline V gene. CDR3 sequence reads: CAVRTIRYEQYF. The CDR3 region has the DNA TGTGCCGTGAGGACTATCCGCTACGAGCAGTACTTC.

The chain couples TRBV12-5 to TRBJ2-2; 10 bases are shared with TRBD1. The germline V gene has CDR1 LGHNT and CDR2 FRNRAP. The CDR3 covers 15 residues. V lost 4 bases and J lost 4; bases outside the gene matches: 3. CDR3 in amino acids: CASGSDRGVTGELFF. The CDR3 bases are TGTGCTAGTGGTTCGGACAGGGGGGTCACCGGGGAGCTGTTTTTT. Full variable domain (missing parts from reference TRBV12-5 and TRBJ2-2): DARVTQTPRHKVTEMGQEVTMRCQPILGHNTVFWYRQTMMQGLELLAYFRNRAPLDDSGMPKDRFSAEMPDATLATLKIQPSEPRDSAVYFCASGSDRGVTGELFFGEGSRLTVL.